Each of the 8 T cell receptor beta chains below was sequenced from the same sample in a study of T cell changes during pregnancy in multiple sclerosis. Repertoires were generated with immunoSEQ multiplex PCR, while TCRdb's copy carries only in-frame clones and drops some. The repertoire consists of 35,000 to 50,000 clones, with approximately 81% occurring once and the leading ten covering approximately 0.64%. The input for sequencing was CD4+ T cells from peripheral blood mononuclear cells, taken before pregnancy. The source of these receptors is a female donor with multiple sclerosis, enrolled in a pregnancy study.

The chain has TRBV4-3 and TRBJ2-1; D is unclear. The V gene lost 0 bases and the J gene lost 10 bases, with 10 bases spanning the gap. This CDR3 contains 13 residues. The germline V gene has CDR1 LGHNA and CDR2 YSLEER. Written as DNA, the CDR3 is TGCGCCAGCAGCCAAGATTCAGGCCGGGAGCAGTTCTTC. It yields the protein CASSQDSGREQFF.

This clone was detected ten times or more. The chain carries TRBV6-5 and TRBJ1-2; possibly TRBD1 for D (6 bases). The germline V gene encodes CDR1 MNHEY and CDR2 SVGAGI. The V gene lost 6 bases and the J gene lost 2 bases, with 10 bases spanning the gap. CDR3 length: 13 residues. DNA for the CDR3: TGTGCCAGCAGCTTTACAGGGAACTATGGCTACACCTTC. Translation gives CASSFTGNYGYTF.

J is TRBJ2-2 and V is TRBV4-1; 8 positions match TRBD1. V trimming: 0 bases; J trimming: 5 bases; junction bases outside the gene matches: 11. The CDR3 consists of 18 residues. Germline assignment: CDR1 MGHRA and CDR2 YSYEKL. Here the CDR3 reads CASSQDRRTGRSTGELFF. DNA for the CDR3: TGCGCCAGCAGCCAAGATAGGCGGACAGGGAGGTCAACCGGGGAGCTGTTTTTT.

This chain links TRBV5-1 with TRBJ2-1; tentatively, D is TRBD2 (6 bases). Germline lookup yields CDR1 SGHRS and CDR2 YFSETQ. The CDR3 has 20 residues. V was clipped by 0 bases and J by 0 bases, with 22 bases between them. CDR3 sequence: CASSLVRLSIAALSYNEQFF. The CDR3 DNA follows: TGCGCCAGCAGCTTGGTGAGGTTATCTATAGCGGCCCTCTCCTACAATGAGCAGTTCTTC.

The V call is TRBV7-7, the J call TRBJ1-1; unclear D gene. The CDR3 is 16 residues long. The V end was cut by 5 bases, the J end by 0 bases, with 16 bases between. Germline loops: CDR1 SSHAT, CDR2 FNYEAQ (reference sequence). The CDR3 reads CASSPPGRQLNTEAFF. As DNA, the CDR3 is TGTGCCAGCAGCCCACCTGGTAGACAATTGAACACTGAAGCTTTCTTT. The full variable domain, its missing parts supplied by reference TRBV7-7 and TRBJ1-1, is GAGVSQSPRYKVTKRGQDVTLRCDPISSHATLYWYQQALGQGPEFLTYFNYEAQPDKSGLPSDRFSAERPEGSISTLTIQRTEQRDSAMYRCASSPPGRQLNTEAFFGQGTRLTVV.

The CDR3 nucleotides are TGTGCCAGCAGTCTACGGGATGGCTACACCTTC. It specifies CASSLRDGYTF. The chain uses TRBV6-6 and TRBJ1-2, with unresolved D. Per the germline V gene, CDR1 is MNHNY and CDR2 is SVGAGI (reference sequence). The V end lost 5 bases, the J end lost 6 bases, and 7 bases lay between the germline ends. The CDR3 extends over 11 amino acids.

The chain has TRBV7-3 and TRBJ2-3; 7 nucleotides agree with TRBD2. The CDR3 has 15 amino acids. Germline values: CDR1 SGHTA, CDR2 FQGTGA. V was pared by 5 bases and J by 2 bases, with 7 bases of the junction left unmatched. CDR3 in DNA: TGTGCCAGCAGCCCCCGCCGGGGGGACACAGATACGCAGTATTTT. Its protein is CASSPRRGDTDTQYF.

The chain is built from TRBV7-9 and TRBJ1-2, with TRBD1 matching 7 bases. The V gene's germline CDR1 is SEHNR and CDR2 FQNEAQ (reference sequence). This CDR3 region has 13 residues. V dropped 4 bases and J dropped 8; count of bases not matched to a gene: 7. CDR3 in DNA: TGTGCCAGCAGCTATAATACAGGGGACGGCTACACCTTC. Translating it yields CASSYNTGDGYTF.